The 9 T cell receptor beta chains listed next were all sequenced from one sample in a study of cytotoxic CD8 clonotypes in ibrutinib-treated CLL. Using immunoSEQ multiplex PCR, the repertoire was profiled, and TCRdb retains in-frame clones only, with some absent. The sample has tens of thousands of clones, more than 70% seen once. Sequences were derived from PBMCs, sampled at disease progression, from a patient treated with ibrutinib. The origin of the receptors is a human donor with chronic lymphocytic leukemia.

This CDR3 reads CAWSGNWGSGELFF. CDR3 DNA: TGTGCCTGGAGTGGAAATTGGGGGTCCGGGGAGCTGTTTTTT. The rearrangement joins TRBV30 to TRBJ2-2, with D perhaps TRBD1 or TRBD2 (5 bases each). The CDR3 is made up of 14 amino acids. Germline CDR1 is GTSNPN and CDR2 is SVGIG (reference sequence). The V end was cut by 1 base, the J end by 6 bases, with 12 bases between.

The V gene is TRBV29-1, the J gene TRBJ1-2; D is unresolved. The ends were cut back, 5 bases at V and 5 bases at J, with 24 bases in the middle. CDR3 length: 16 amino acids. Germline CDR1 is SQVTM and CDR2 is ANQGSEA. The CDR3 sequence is CSVFEEDGVGGYGYTF. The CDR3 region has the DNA TGCAGCGTTTTCGAAGAGGATGGGGTTGGTGGATATGGCTACACCTTC. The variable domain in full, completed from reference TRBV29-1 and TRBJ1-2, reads SAVISQKPSRDICQRGTSLTIQCQVDSQVTMMFWYRQQPGQSLTLIATANQGSEATYESGFVIDKFPISRPNLTFSTLTVSNMSPEDSSIYLCSVFEEDGVGGYGYTFGSGTRLTVV.

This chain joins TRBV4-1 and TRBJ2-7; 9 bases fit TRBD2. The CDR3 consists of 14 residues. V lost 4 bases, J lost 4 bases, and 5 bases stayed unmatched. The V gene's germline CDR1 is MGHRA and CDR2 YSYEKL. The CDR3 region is CASSLGLASYEQYF. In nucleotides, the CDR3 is TGCGCCAGCAGCCTGGGACTAGCATCTTACGAGCAGTACTTC.

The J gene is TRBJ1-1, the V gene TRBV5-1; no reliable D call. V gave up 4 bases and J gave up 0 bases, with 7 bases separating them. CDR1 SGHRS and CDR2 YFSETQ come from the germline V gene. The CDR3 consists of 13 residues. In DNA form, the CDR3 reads TGCGCCAGCAGCAGAGCTATGAACACTGAAGCTTTCTTT. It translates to CASSRAMNTEAFF.

CDR3 residues: CASSLEFMNTEAFF. The CDR3 coding sequence is TGCGCCAGCAGCTTGGAGTTCATGAACACTGAAGCTTTCTTT. The rearrangement links TRBV5-1 to TRBJ1-1; no definite D call. V dropped 0 bases and J dropped 0 bases, with 6 bases sitting between them. Germline lookup yields CDR1 SGHRS and CDR2 YFSETQ. The CDR3 has 14 amino acids.

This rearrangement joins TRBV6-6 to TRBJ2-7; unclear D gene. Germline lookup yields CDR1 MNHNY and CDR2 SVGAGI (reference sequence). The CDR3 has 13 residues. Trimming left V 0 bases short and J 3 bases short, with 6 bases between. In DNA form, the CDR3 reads TGTGCCAGCAGTTACTCCCAATACTACGAGCAGTACTTC. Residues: CASSYSQYYEQYF.

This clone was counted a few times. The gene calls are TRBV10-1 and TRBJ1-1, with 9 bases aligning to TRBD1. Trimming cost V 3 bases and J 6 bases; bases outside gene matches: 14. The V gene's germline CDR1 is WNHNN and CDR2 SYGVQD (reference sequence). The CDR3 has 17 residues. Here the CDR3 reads CASSDRDRVVSKAEAFF. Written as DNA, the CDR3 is TGCGCCAGCAGTGACCGGGACAGGGTTGTTTCGAAGGCTGAAGCTTTCTTT.

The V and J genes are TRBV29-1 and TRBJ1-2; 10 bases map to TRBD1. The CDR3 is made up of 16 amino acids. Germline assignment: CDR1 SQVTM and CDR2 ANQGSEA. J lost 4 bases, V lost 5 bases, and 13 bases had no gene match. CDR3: CSVRGQGLRGGYGYTF. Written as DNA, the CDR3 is TGCAGCGTTCGGGGACAGGGGCTTCGAGGGGGCTATGGCTACACCTTC.

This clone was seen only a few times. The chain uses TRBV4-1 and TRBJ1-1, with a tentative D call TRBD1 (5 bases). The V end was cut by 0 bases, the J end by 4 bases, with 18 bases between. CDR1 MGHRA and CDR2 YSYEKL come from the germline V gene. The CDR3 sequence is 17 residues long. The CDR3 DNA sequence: TGCGCCAGCAGCCAAGACCCGGACACCCCCCGGTTCACTGAAGCTTTCTTT. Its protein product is CASSQDPDTPRFTEAFF.